Following are 30 T cell receptor beta chains from one sample sequenced in a study of CD8 T cells in ankylosing spondylitis. Study-level points and caveats: Typical of ankylosing spondylitis blood, it appeared, was a TCR beta motif of under 10 highly homologous variants.

TCRdb analysed the 5' RACE reads with MiXCR anew, one entry per CDR3 protein. Among some 800,000 distinct CDR3 sequences listed, about 12% were seen once. No antigen is known for these receptors. Material for sequencing was blood, either unsorted or a sorted T cell fraction (not recorded which). The receptor set was obtained from a male donor with ankylosing spondylitis.

DNA for the CDR3: TGTGCCAGCAGCTTGGATAAGAACTCACCCCTCCACTTT. It specifies CASSLDKNSPLHF. The V call is TRBV5-6, the J call TRBJ1-6; D gene uncertain. V was trimmed by 0 bases and J by 10 bases, leaving 8 bases between them. This CDR3 contains 13 residues. The germline CDR1 and CDR2 sequences are SGHDT and YYEEEE.

This clonotype was found a few times. The rearrangement links TRBV4-1 to TRBJ1-1, with 8 bases identical to TRBD1. The CDR3 loop spans 13 amino acids. V was pared by 4 bases and J by 10 bases, with 8 bases of the junction left unmatched. In germline, CDR1 is MGHRA, CDR2 YSYEKL. The CDR3 DNA is TGCGCCAGCAGCCTGCAAGGACAGGGTCGAGCTTTCTTT. It yields the protein CASSLQGQGRAFF.

This clonotype was observed many times. The chain joins TRBV5-1 to TRBJ2-1; perhaps TRBD2 as D (5 bases). The CDR3 covers 15 residues. The V end was cut by 2 bases, the J end by 1 base, with 10 bases between. CDR1 SGHRS and CDR2 YFSETQ come from the germline V gene. The CDR3 DNA reads TGCGCCAGCAGCTTTACGGGAAGGTCCTACAATGAGCAGTTCTTC. This gives the protein CASSFTGRSYNEQFF.

The V gene is TRBV6-5, the J gene TRBJ2-7, with 7 bases lining up with TRBD2. The CDR3 is 16 residues long. CDR1 and CDR2 from the germline V gene are MNHEY and SVGAGI. Unmatched junction bases numbered 6, after V lost 0 bases and J lost 1 base. In DNA, the CDR3 is TGTGCCAGCAGTTACTCTCCTAGCGGCGATTCCTACGAGCAGTACTTC. Its translation is CASSYSPSGDSYEQYF.

Many counts were recorded for this clonotype. Here the CDR3 reads CAIRDDLAKNIQYF. In DNA form, the CDR3 reads TGTGCCATACGGGACGATCTAGCCAAAAACATTCAGTACTTC. V usage is TRBV10-3 and J usage is TRBJ2-4, with D perhaps being TRBD1 or TRBD2 (5 bases each). Germline CDR1 ENHRY, CDR2 SYGVKD. Between the trimmed V and J ends, which lost 9 bases and 0 bases, there was a span of 12 bases. The CDR3 spans 14 residues.

This clonotype has just a few counts. The V and J genes are TRBV19 and TRBJ2-1; D is possibly TRBD1 (6 bases). The CDR3 is 16 residues long. V lost 9 bases and J lost 7, with 25 bases in between. Germline V gene data show CDR1 as LNHDA and CDR2 as SQIVND (reference sequence). The CDR3 bases are TGTGCCAGCCGGGACAATGGAGTCGGGCGCGGTAATGAGCAGTTCTTC. Translation gives CASRDNGVGRGNEQFF.

In its sample, this clonotype was seen many times. The chain recombines TRBV5-1 with TRBJ1-2, with 7 bases identical to TRBD1. CDR1 is SGHRS, CDR2 YFSETQ, per germline. The CDR3 spans 15 residues. J was trimmed by 0 bases and V by 2 bases; bases with no gene match: 4. This chain's CDR3 is CASSFMTGTNYGYTF. The CDR3 DNA reads TGCGCCAGCAGCTTTATGACAGGGACTAACTATGGCTACACCTTC.

This sequence joins TRBV7-2 and TRBJ2-2; 9 nucleotides align to TRBD2. CDR1 SGHTA and CDR2 FQGNSA come from the germline V gene. CDR3 length: 15 amino acids. V dropped 4 bases and J dropped 7; count of bases not matched to a gene: 7. The CDR3 DNA sequence: TGTGCCAGCAGCTGGAAAGCGGGAGGAGACGGGGAGCTGTTTTTT. Amino acids: CASSWKAGGDGELFF.

This clonotype came up a few times. The chain links TRBV6-5 to TRBJ2-7; tentative D call: TRBD2 (5 bases). Trimming pared 6 bases from V and 2 bases from J, leaving 17 bases between. The CDR3 contains 15 residues. The germline V gene has CDR1 MNHEY and CDR2 SVGAGI. CDR3 coding DNA: TGTGCCAGCAGCTCCCCGAGAGGGCGCGCCTACGAGCAGTACTTC. Translating it yields CASSSPRGRAYEQYF.

This clonotype was picked up many times. The V and J genes are TRBV7-2 and TRBJ2-5; D call uncertain. Per germline, CDR1 SGHTA and CDR2 FQGNSA. V was pared by 3 bases and J by 4 bases, with 9 bases between. The CDR3 has 13 residues. Here the CDR3 reads CASSLGPLETQYF. The CDR3, as DNA: TGTGCCAGCAGCTTGGGTCCGTTAGAGACCCAGTACTTC.

The chain employs TRBV5-1 and TRBJ2-7, with a weak D call TRBD2 (7 bases). Trimming pared 4 bases from V and 2 bases from J, leaving 13 bases between. Germline CDR1 is SGHRS and CDR2 is YFSETQ. The CDR3 totals 14 residues. In DNA form, the CDR3 reads TGCGCCAGCAGCATTGGGGGGGCCACCTACGAGCAGTACTTC. This sequence encodes CASSIGGATYEQYF.

This clonotype was counted at least ten times. CDR3 in DNA: TGCAGCGTTGGCACTTATAATGAAAAACTGTTTTTT. The encoded protein is CSVGTYNEKLFF. The chain combines TRBV29-1 with TRBJ1-4; D is unclear. The CDR3 sequence is 12 residues long. Trimming left V 4 bases short and J 4 bases short, with 7 bases between. Germline-derived CDR1 and CDR2 are SQVTM and ANQGSEA. Looking up the rest from reference TRBV29-1 and TRBJ1-4 gives the full variable domain: SAVISQKPSRDICQRGTSLTIQCQVDSQVTMMFWYRQQPGQSLTLIATANQGSEATYESGFVIDKFPISRPNLTFSTLTVSNMSPEDSSIYLCSVGTYNEKLFFGSGTQLSVL.

This clonotype was observed a handful of times. Here the CDR3 DNA reads TGTGCCAGCAGCTTAAACAGGGAGAAGTCCTACGAGCAGTACTTC. It encodes CASSLNREKSYEQYF. This sequence joins TRBV7-2 and TRBJ2-7, with a tentative D call TRBD1 (6 bases). Trimming removed 2 bases from V and 1 base from J, with 12 bases in between. The CDR3 contains 15 residues. Germline V gene sequence: CDR1 SGHTA, CDR2 FQGNSA.

The chain links TRBV4-3 to TRBJ2-7; D not certain. V lost 0 bases and J lost 2, with 8 bases in between. Germline CDR1 and CDR2: LGHNA and YSLEER. This CDR3 is built from 14 residues. The chain's CDR3 is CASSQDVRAYEQYF. The CDR3 DNA reads TGCGCCAGCAGCCAAGATGTACGGGCCTACGAGCAGTACTTC.

This chain connects TRBV12-3 or TRBV12-4 to TRBJ2-2, with D possibly matching TRBD1 (6 bases). The CDR3 is 16 amino acids. V shed 6 bases and J shed 2 bases, with 16 bases lying between them. Here the CDR3 reads CASRPRGTSNTGELFF. CDR3 DNA sequence: TGTGCCAGCAGACCCAGGGGAACCTCCAACACCGGGGAGCTGTTTTTT.

This clonotype was detected only a few times. CDR3 sequence reads: CASSQDVGGRTYEQYF. The CDR3 DNA sequence: TGTGCCAGCAGCCAAGATGTCGGCGGGAGAACCTACGAGCAGTACTTC. The chain has TRBV14 and TRBJ2-7, with TRBD2 matching over 7 bases. The CDR3 extends over 16 amino acids. Germline trimming cut 0 bases from V and 2 bases from J; bases unmatched to any gene: 7. Germline CDR1 and CDR2: SGHDN and FVKESK.

This rearrangement joins TRBV6-2 or TRBV6-3 to TRBJ1-5, with 11 positions matching TRBD1. The junction had 9 bases not matched to a gene; V was cut back by 6 bases and J by 8 bases. CDR1 MNHEY and CDR2 SVGEGT come from the germline V gene. CDR3 length: 15 residues. The CDR3 sequence is CASRWGQGVQEPQHF. The CDR3 coding sequence is TGTGCCAGCAGATGGGGACAGGGGGTTCAGGAGCCCCAGCATTTT.

This clonotype showed up just a few times. CDR3 sequence: CASSTRGGDTEAFF. The CDR3 DNA reads TGTGCCAGCAGTACAAGAGGAGGGGACACTGAAGCTTTCTTT. The V and J genes are TRBV12-3 or TRBV12-4 and TRBJ1-1; a weak D match, TRBD1 (5 bases). The V gene lost 5 bases and the J gene lost 3 bases, with 13 bases spanning the gap. This CDR3 contains 14 residues.

V is TRBV6-1 and J is TRBJ2-2; 7 bases align to TRBD1. Germline loops: CDR1 MNHNS, CDR2 SASEGT. The length of the CDR3 is 16 residues. The trim removed 5 bases at V and 4 bases at J, leaving 10 bases unmatched. This CDR3 is CASSPRGLGSTGELFF. CDR3 in DNA: TGTGCCAGCAGTCCCAGGGGGTTGGGGAGCACCGGGGAGCTGTTTTTT.

This clonotype was seen a handful of times. J is TRBJ2-5 and V is TRBV6-5; TRBD1 or TRBD2 may be the D gene (5 bases each). Germline V CDR1 and CDR2: MNHEY, SVGAGI. V lost 2 bases and J 0 bases, leaving 13 bases between the germline ends. The CDR3 contains 16 residues. CDR3 amino acids: CASSYGTSPYQETQYF. DNA for the CDR3: TGTGCCAGCAGTTACGGGACCAGCCCGTACCAAGAGACCCAGTACTTC.

This clonotype has a handful of counts. V is TRBV11-3 and J is TRBJ2-1, with 9 bases lining up with TRBD2. V was pared by 0 bases and J by 1 base, with 4 bases of the junction left unmatched. CDR1 SGHNT and CDR2 YENEEA come from the germline V gene. The CDR3 runs to 17 residues. The CDR3 region is CASSLEATSGSYNEQFF. The CDR3 nucleotides read TGTGCCAGCAGCTTAGAGGCGACTAGCGGTTCCTACAATGAGCAGTTCTTC.

This clonotype occurred a few times. This chain connects TRBV15 to TRBJ2-7; 9 positions match TRBD1. V was pared by 1 base and J by 3 bases, with 4 bases of the junction left unmatched. CDR3 length equals 15 residues. Germline-derived CDR1 and CDR2 are LNHNV and YYDKDF (reference sequence). CDR3 DNA: TGTGCCACCAGCAGAGCGGACAGGGGTTTCTACGAGCAGTACTTC. Amino acids: CATSRADRGFYEQYF. Variable domain in full (rest from reference TRBV15 and TRBJ2-7): DAMVIQNPRYQVTQFGKPVTLSCSQTLNHNVMYWYQQKSSQAPKLLFHYYDKDFNNEADTPDNFQSRRPNTSFCFLDIRSPGLGDTAMYLCATSRADRGFYEQYFGPGTRLTVT.

This chain uses TRBV5-1 with TRBJ2-3; D unclear. V was pared by 5 bases and J by 2 bases, with 12 bases between. Per germline, CDR1 SGHRS and CDR2 YFSETQ. This CDR3 contains 14 residues. The CDR3: CASSLLILTDTQYF. For the CDR3, the DNA is TGCGCCAGCAGTCTACTGATACTCACAGATACGCAGTATTTT.

The chain uses TRBV6-5 and TRBJ1-6; TRBD1 might be the D (5 bases). CDR1 is MNHEY and CDR2 is SVGAGI in the germline V gene. The V gene lost 2 bases and the J gene lost 4 bases, with 9 bases spanning the gap. The length of the CDR3 is 15 residues. CDR3 loop: CASSYTTDYNSPLHF. CDR3 bases: TGTGCCAGCAGTTACACGACAGATTATAATTCACCCCTCCACTTT.

The chain combines TRBV4-2 with TRBJ1-3; D might be TRBD1 (5 bases). The length of the CDR3 is 16 residues. The germline CDR1 and CDR2 sequences are LGHNA and YNFKEQ. V was shortened by 3 bases and J by 0 bases, with 12 bases between the two germline ends. CDR3 sequence: CASSQETARSGNTIYF. CDR3 sequence (DNA): TGTGCCAGCAGCCAGGAGACAGCCCGCTCTGGAAACACCATATATTTT.

The CDR3 sequence is CASSAGPGQGDEQFF. The CDR3, as DNA: TGTGCCAGCAGTGCGGGACCGGGACAGGGGGATGAGCAGTTCTTC. This chain connects TRBV6-1 to TRBJ2-1, with 11 bases lining up with TRBD1. Germline V gives CDR1 MNHNS, CDR2 SASEGT. Trimming at V came to 4 bases and at J to 8 bases, leaving 7 bases not matched to a gene. There are 15 residues in the CDR3.

The rearrangement joins TRBV18 to TRBJ2-1, with 7 bases lining up with TRBD2. The CDR3 sequence is 16 residues long. With V trimmed by 4 bases and J by 2 bases, 8 bases remained unmatched. Germline lookup yields CDR1 KGHSH and CDR2 LQKENI. CDR3 protein: CASSQYSSGAYNEQFF. The DNA of the CDR3 is TGTGCCAGCTCACAATATTCTAGCGGTGCCTACAATGAGCAGTTCTTC. The variable domain in full, with the rest retrieved from reference TRBV18 and TRBJ2-1, is NAGVMQNPRHLVRRRGQEARLRCSPMKGHSHVYWYRQLPEEGLKFMVYLQKENIIDESGMPKERFSAEFPKEGPSILRIQQVVRGDSAAYFCASSQYSSGAYNEQFFGPGTRLTVL.

This clonotype appeared many times. The chain is built from TRBV6-2 or TRBV6-3 and TRBJ1-2; possible D gene TRBD1, 6 bases. CDR1 is MNHEY, CDR2 SVGEGT, per germline. V lost 2 bases to trimming and J lost 4 bases, with 14 bases between them. The CDR3 loop spans 15 amino acids. The DNA for the CDR3 is TGTGCCAGCAGTTACGGCGGGGGCTCTATCTATGGCTACACCTTC. It translates to CASSYGGGSIYGYTF.

The chain carries TRBV20-1 and TRBJ2-1; TRBD2 matches at 15 bases. Looked up from germline, CDR1 is DFQATT and CDR2 is SNEGSKA (reference sequence). The V gene end was trimmed by 5 bases and the J gene end by 1 base; junction bases not matched to a gene: 3. The length of the CDR3 is 16 residues. The CDR3 nucleotides read TGCAGTGCTCCCGGGACTAGCGGGAGGTCCTACAATGAGCAGTTCTTC. Protein product: CSAPGTSGRSYNEQFF.

V is TRBV20-1 and J is TRBJ2-1, with D possibly called TRBD1 or TRBD2 (5 bases each). Trimming cost V 2 bases and J 10 bases, with 15 bases left between them. The length of the CDR3 is 13 residues. The germline gives CDR1 DFQATT, CDR2 SNEGSKA (reference sequence). The CDR3 here is CSARWDGGEEQFF. Written as DNA, the CDR3 is TGCAGTGCTAGATGGGACGGCGGTGAAGAGCAGTTCTTC.